One sample yielded the 18 T cell receptor beta chains listed below, sequenced in a study of T-cell memory formation after mild COVID-19. Using its own MiXCR run on the 5' RACE reads, TCRdb lists one record per CDR3 protein. The data show hundreds of thousands of distinct CDR3 sequences, 20% to 30% seen once. The sample consisted of PBMCs or a T cell subset sorted from them (not recorded which). The receptors shown here come from an adult woman who had mild COVID-19 (a few samples of this study predate the infection). Cell type and time point are not known.

The table lists this clonotype with a few counts. J is TRBJ2-1 and V is TRBV20-1, with D uncertain. The germline V gene encodes CDR1 DFQATT and CDR2 SNEGSKA (reference sequence). There are 16 residues in the CDR3. Trimming shortened V by 0 bases and J by 4 bases, and 16 bases separated the two germline ends. CDR3 amino acids: CSARDRGASVYNEQFF. The CDR3, as DNA: TGCAGTGCTAGAGATAGAGGTGCCTCGGTATACAATGAGCAGTTCTTC.

This clonotype appeared many times. This chain connects TRBV12-3 or TRBV12-4 to TRBJ2-5; D is uncertain. This CDR3 comprises 12 residues. Trimming removed 4 bases at V and 5 bases at J, with 8 bases between. The CDR3, as DNA: TGTGCCAGCAGTTGGAACGGTGAGACCCAGTACTTC. The encoded protein is CASSWNGETQYF.

This chain uses TRBV6-5 with TRBJ1-5, with a possible D match to TRBD1 (6 bases). The ends were cut back, 7 bases at V and 3 bases at J, with 7 bases in the middle. The CDR3 has 12 amino acids. Looked up from germline, CDR1 is MNHEY and CDR2 is SVGAGI. The CDR3, as DNA: TGTGCCAGCAACAGGGCCAATCAGCCCCAGCATTTT. It translates to CASNRANQPQHF.

The V call is TRBV7-2, the J call TRBJ1-1, with a weak D call TRBD1 (5 bases). Germline V gene data show CDR1 as SGHTA and CDR2 as FQGNSA. There are 15 residues in the CDR3. Trimming took off 3 bases at V and 4 bases at J, with 15 bases between the two ends. CDR3: CASSLFRRASTEAFF. The DNA of the CDR3 is TGTGCCAGCAGCTTGTTTCGCAGGGCGTCCACTGAAGCTTTCTTT.

This clonotype showed up just a few times. The chain combines TRBV7-2 with TRBJ1-2, with 7 bases aligning to TRBD1. Per the germline V gene, CDR1 is SGHTA and CDR2 is FQGNSA. This CDR3 comprises 13 residues. With V trimmed by 8 bases and J by 0 bases, 3 bases remained unmatched. CDR3 coding DNA: TGTGCCAGCCTGGGACAGACTAACTATGGCTACACCTTC. Its protein product is CASLGQTNYGYTF.

Concerning this clonotype itself: A junction boundary mismatches the germline segment, possibly from a read error. J is TRBJ2-5 and V is TRBV9; 8 nucleotides align to TRBD2. The CDR3 sequence is 14 residues long. Germline assignment: CDR1 SGDLS and CDR2 YYNGEE. The CDR3 is CASSVDGRAECLHF. The DNA for the CDR3 is TGTGCCAGCAGCGTAGACGGGAGGGCTGAGTGCTTGCACTTC.

This clonotype came up a few times. J is TRBJ2-7 and V is TRBV29-1; possibly TRBD2 for D (6 bases). The V end lost 4 bases, the J end lost 2 bases, and 15 bases lay between the germline ends. This CDR3 spans 14 amino acids. CDR1 and CDR2 from the germline V gene are SQVTM and ANQGSEA. The CDR3 reads CSVVYGGIPYEQYF. DNA for the CDR3: TGCAGCGTTGTTTATGGAGGGATACCCTACGAGCAGTACTTC.

This clonotype was counted between two and nine times. The chain employs TRBV12-3 or TRBV12-4 and TRBJ2-3; D might be TRBD2 (7 bases). The CDR3 runs 15 residues. V lost 11 bases, J lost 0 bases, and 18 bases lay in between. The CDR3 region is CAGSGGPTSTDTQYF. CDR3 nucleotide sequence: TGTGCCGGTTCGGGGGGCCCCACTAGCACAGATACGCAGTATTTT.

A few counts support this clonotype. The rearrangement links TRBV4-1 to TRBJ1-5; no definite D call. Per germline, CDR1 MGHRA and CDR2 YSYEKL. This CDR3 is 19 amino acids long. With 1 base removed from V and 1 base from J, the gap between germline ends came to 20 bases. CDR3 sequence reads: CASSQGLRGPPWSNQPQHF. The CDR3 DNA is TGCGCCAGCAGCCAAGGCCTGCGGGGTCCCCCCTGGAGCAATCAGCCCCAGCATTTT.

This clonotype was observed a handful of times. The chain employs TRBV12-3 or TRBV12-4 and TRBJ2-7; 11 nucleotides align to TRBD2. The junction had 13 bases not matched to a gene; V was cut back by 5 bases and J by 7 bases. CDR3 length: 16 residues. CDR3 residues: CASSGRLAGSAKEQYF. CDR3 coding DNA: TGTGCCAGCAGTGGGAGACTAGCGGGGTCAGCGAAGGAGCAGTACTTC.

The chain carries TRBV28 and TRBJ2-5, with D perhaps matching TRBD1 or TRBD2 (6 bases each). CDR3 size: 16 residues. CDR1 and CDR2 (germline): MDHEN, SYDVKM. With 1 base removed from V and 0 bases from J, the gap between germline ends came to 12 bases. The CDR3 DNA is TGTGCCAGCAGTTTATTAACAGGGAGGAACCAAGAGACCCAGTACTTC. It is translated as CASSLLTGRNQETQYF.

The CDR3 spells CASSLRLPSGRNYGYTF. CDR3 sequence (DNA): TGTGCCAGCAGCTTAAGGCTTCCCTCAGGGAGGAACTATGGCTACACCTTC. This chain connects TRBV7-8 to TRBJ1-2; the D gene is possibly TRBD1 (5 bases). The germline gives CDR1 SGHVS, CDR2 FQNEAQ. V was trimmed by 2 bases and J by 2 bases, leaving 18 bases between them. The CDR3 has 17 amino acids.

The V gene is TRBV2, the J gene TRBJ2-1, with D possibly TRBD1 on 6 matching bases. Looked up from germline, CDR1 is SNHLY and CDR2 is FYNNEI. V was clipped by 5 bases and J by 10 bases, with 9 bases between them. This CDR3 is 11 amino acids long. The CDR3 sequence is CASSPGTEQFF. CDR3 DNA: TGTGCCAGCAGTCCCGGGACAGAGCAGTTCTTC.

There are many counts of this clonotype. V usage is TRBV9 and J usage is TRBJ2-5, with a possible D match to TRBD2 (7 bases). V lost 2 bases and J lost 1, with 15 bases in between. Germline V CDR1 and CDR2: SGDLS, YYNGEE. The CDR3 is 16 amino acids. CDR3 amino acids: CASSVGGQPAQETQYF. CDR3 coding DNA: TGTGCCAGCAGCGTGGGGGGGCAGCCCGCCCAAGAGACCCAGTACTTC. Together with reference TRBV9 and TRBJ2-5, the CDR3 gives the full variable domain: DSGVTQTPKHLITATGQRVTLRCSPRSGDLSVYWYQQSLDQGLQFLIQYYNGEERAKGNILERFSAQQFPDLHSELNLSSLELGDSALYFCASSVGGQPAQETQYFGPGTRLLVL.

The chain has TRBV20-1 and TRBJ2-4; TRBD2 agrees at 12 bases. V was pared by 7 bases and J by 1 base, with 5 bases of the junction left unmatched. Germline lookup yields CDR1 DFQATT and CDR2 SNEGSKA (reference sequence). The CDR3 runs 15 residues. The CDR3 bases are TGCAGTGTCCCTAGCGGGAGGGTTGCCAAAAACATTCAGTACTTC. Protein sequence: CSVPSGRVAKNIQYF.

The table lists this clonotype with a few counts. The chain recombines TRBV18 with TRBJ2-7, with D possibly matching TRBD1 (6 bases). Germline CDR1 KGHSH, CDR2 LQKENI. There are 16 residues in the CDR3. The ends were cut back, 2 bases at V and 0 bases at J, with 14 bases in the middle. The CDR3 DNA reads TGTGCCAGCTCACCAATGGGGGCTCAAAGCTCCTACGAGCAGTACTTC. It yields the protein CASSPMGAQSSYEQYF. The full variable domain, its missing parts supplied by reference TRBV18 and TRBJ2-7, is NAGVMQNPRHLVRRRGQEARLRCSPMKGHSHVYWYRQLPEEGLKFMVYLQKENIIDESGMPKERFSAEFPKEGPSILRIQQVVRGDSAAYFCASSPMGAQSSYEQYFGPGTRLTVT.

In this sample, this clonotype turned up once. The chain uses TRBV25-1 and TRBJ2-7; 7 positions agree with TRBD1. V gave up 3 bases and J gave up 3 bases; unmatched junction bases: 5. Germline CDR1 and CDR2: MGHDK and SYGVNS. The CDR3 sequence is 14 residues long. CDR3 DNA sequence: TGTGCCAGCAGTGATGCACAGGGGATCTACGAGCAGTACTTC. Residues: CASSDAQGIYEQYF.

V and J are TRBV2 and TRBJ1-1, with TRBD1 matching over 9 bases. Trimming at V came to 8 bases and at J to 1 base, leaving 11 bases not matched to a gene. The germline gives CDR1 SNHLY, CDR2 FYNNEI. The CDR3 is 16 residues long. The CDR3 protein is CASWLTGGGANTEAFF. In DNA form, the CDR3 reads TGTGCCAGCTGGCTGACAGGGGGGGGAGCGAACACTGAAGCTTTCTTT.